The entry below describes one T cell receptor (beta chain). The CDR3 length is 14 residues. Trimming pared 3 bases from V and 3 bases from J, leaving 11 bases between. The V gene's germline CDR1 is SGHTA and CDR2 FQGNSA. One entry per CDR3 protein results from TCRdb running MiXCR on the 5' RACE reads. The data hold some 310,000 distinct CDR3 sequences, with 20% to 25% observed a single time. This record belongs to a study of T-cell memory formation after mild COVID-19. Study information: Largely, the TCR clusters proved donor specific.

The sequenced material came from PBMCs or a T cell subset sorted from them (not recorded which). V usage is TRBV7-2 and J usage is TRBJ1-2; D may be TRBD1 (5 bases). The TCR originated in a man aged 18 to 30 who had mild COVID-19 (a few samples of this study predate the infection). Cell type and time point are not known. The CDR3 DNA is TGTGCCAGCAGCTTCGATCAGGGATACTATGGCTACACCTTC. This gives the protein CASSFDQGYYGYTF.